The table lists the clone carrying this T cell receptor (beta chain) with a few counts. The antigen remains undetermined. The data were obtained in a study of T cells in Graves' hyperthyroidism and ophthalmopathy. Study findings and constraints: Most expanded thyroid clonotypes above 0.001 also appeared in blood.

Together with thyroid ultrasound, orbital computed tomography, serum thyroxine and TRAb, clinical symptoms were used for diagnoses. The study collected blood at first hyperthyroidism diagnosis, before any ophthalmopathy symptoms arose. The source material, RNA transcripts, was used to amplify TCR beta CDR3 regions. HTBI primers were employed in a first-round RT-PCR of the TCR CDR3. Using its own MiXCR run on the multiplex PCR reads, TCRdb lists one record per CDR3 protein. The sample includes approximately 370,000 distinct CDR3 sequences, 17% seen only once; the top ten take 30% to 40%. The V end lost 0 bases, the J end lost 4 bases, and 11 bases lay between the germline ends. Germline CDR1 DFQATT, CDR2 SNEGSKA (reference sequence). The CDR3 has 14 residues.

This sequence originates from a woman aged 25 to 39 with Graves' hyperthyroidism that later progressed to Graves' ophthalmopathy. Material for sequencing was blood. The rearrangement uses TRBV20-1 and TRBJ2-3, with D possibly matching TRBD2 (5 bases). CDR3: CSAREIARPDTQYF. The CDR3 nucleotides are TGCAGTGCTAGAGAGATAGCGCGGCCAGATACGCAGTATTTT.